The 8 T cell receptor beta chains listed next were all sequenced from one sample in a study of blood T cell repertoires in COVID-19 (dated by TCRdb to the early 2020s). To prepare the library, the immunoSEQ multiplex PCR assay was applied. The table was pulled from immuneACCESS by TCRdb, which kept in-frame rearrangements only. Such tables lose some clones; where checked, under half of the loss comes from unresolved V genes, and the rest has no known cause. This sample gives roughly 230,000 clones in total; about 85% of them show up just once. The top ten clones comprise under 8% of the sample. Sequences were obtained from PBMCs or T cells enriched from blood (not recorded which). Source of these receptors: a woman aged 50 to 60 who had been exposed to COVID-19.

The chain's CDR3 is CASSLPGLAPTDTQYF. As DNA, the CDR3 is TGTGCCAGCAGCTTACCGGGACTAGCCCCAACAGATACGCAGTATTTT. The J gene is TRBJ2-3, the V gene TRBV5-4; TRBD2 matches at 9 bases. Losses at the gene ends were 2 bases for V and 3 bases for J; bases not matched to a gene: 7. CDR1 is SGHNT, CDR2 YYREEE, per germline (reference sequence). This CDR3 contains 16 residues.

V gene TRBV7-2 combines with J gene TRBJ2-7, with 9 bases fitting TRBD2. CDR1 is SGHTA and CDR2 is FQGNSA in the germline V gene. The CDR3 has 15 residues. V was clipped by 2 bases and J by 3 bases; unmatched bases: 5. DNA of the CDR3: TGTGCCAGCAGCTTACTGCGGGGGGGCGACTACGAGCAGTACTTC. Protein: CASSLLRGGDYEQYF.

J is TRBJ1-6 and V is TRBV19; no clear D gene. CDR3 length: 18 amino acids. CDR1 and CDR2 from the germline V gene are LNHDA and SQIVND (reference sequence). V lost 5 bases and J lost 7, with 24 bases in between. CDR3 DNA sequence: TGTGCCAGTAGTGACCCGGAGACCTCACTCGGAGGGAATTCACCCCTCCACTTT. Protein: CASSDPETSLGGNSPLHF.

The gene calls are TRBV4-2 and TRBJ1-3; D may be TRBD1 (6 bases). The CDR3 has 15 amino acids. Germline-derived CDR1 and CDR2 are LGHNA and YNFKEQ. Between the trimmed V and J ends, which lost 4 bases and 1 base, there was a span of 11 bases. The CDR3 loop is CASSPLGTSGNTIYF. DNA for the CDR3: TGTGCCAGCAGCCCACTCGGGACATCTGGAAACACCATATATTTT.

The J gene is TRBJ1-5, the V gene TRBV6-2 or TRBV6-3, with D possibly being TRBD1 (5 bases). CDR3 length: 16 amino acids. V dropped 5 bases and J dropped 6 bases, with 20 bases sitting between them. CDR1 is MNHEY and CDR2 is SVGEGT in the germline V gene. CDR3 sequence: CASSPQTGPATQPQHF. CDR3 sequence (DNA): TGTGCCAGCAGTCCACAAACAGGTCCGGCGACTCAGCCCCAGCATTTT.

This clone turned up a few times. The DNA for the CDR3 is TGTGCCAGCAGTTTCGGCCGCGGAAGGAACACTGAAGCTTTCTTT. Residues: CASSFGRGRNTEAFF. The chain recombines TRBV28 with TRBJ1-1; no firm D call. Trimming took off 3 bases at V and 1 base at J, with 12 bases between the two ends. In germline, CDR1 is MDHEN, CDR2 SYDVKM. The CDR3 loop spans 15 amino acids.

This chain connects TRBV11-2 to TRBJ2-7; TRBD2 agrees at 7 bases. Trimming removed 5 bases from V and 3 bases from J; junction bases left unmatched: 7. Germline lookup yields CDR1 SGHAT and CDR2 FQNNGV. The CDR3 totals 14 residues. The chain's CDR3 is CASSAQRGIYEQYF. CDR3 coding DNA: TGTGCCAGCAGCGCCCAGCGGGGAATCTACGAGCAGTACTTC.

This clone appeared a single time. The rearrangement links TRBV7-2 to TRBJ2-7; weak D call: TRBD1 (5 bases). This CDR3 has 13 residues. CDR1 is SGHTA and CDR2 is FQGNSA in the germline V gene. The V end lost 8 bases, the J end lost 6 bases, and 17 bases lay between the germline ends. The CDR3 is CASGAWVSGEQYF. Written as DNA, the CDR3 is TGTGCCAGCGGGGCGTGGGTCTCTGGCGAGCAGTACTTC.